This TCR beta chain was profiled in a study of T cell clones after liver transplantation (dated by TCRdb to between 2019 and 2020). For the study in its entirety: The samples were obtained from ITN030ST, a randomized trial that attempted immunosuppression withdrawal within 2 years after liver transplantation. After a pre-transplant mixed lymphocyte reaction, TCRbeta sequencing was used to pinpoint donor-reactive T cell clones, which were subsequently tracked in post-transplant blood. As an antigen-independent comparator for donor-reactive sequences, third party-reactive TCRbeta sequences were also identified from pre-transplant MLRs. Of the eight recipients, a few were HCV-positive, while the remaining recipients had been transplanted for non-autoimmune, non-viral indications. The subjects received no induction therapy and were kept on standard immunosuppression until randomization at 12-24 months post-transplant. To count as tolerant, a recipient had to stay completely off immunosuppression for at least one year without liver enzymes climbing beyond twice the upper limit of normal. Blood samples were taken pre-transplant, pre-randomization before withdrawal, and post-randomization after full withdrawal or failed withdrawal. A cohort of 8 liver transplant recipients was studied, of whom 3 were classified as tolerant and 5 as non-tolerant. General study outcomes and caveats: In 5 of 8 subjects, circulating donor-reactive CD4 TCRbeta sequences decreased significantly after transplant, regardless of tolerance or HCV status. Low numbers of available donor cells limited the measurable donor-reactive repertoire in a couple of subjects. Because allograft tissue specimens were not available, migration of donor-reactive T cells into the graft, rather than deletion, may have occurred. Donor-reactive sequences decreased more than third party-reactive sequences, which suggests partial antigen-specific deletion that was not related to withdrawal success. Because of small, heterogeneous patient numbers and non-standardized post-transplant time points, the conclusions were only preliminary. After accounting for repertoire turnover, donor-reactive detection was significantly reduced in 7 of 8 subjects for CD4 and 8 of 8 for CD8.

High-throughput TCRbeta CDR3 sequencing of frozen genomic DNA was performed by immunoSEQ, with PCR amplification, mapping, bias correction and internal controls included. In the authors' own workflow: Only productive rearrangements were retained, and each unique TCRbeta sequence was defined by its CDR3 nucleotide sequence together with its V and J gene. For classification of a sequence as donor-reactive, at least 5-fold expansion in CFSE-low cells relative to unstimulated pre-transplant cells and a frequency of at least 0.01% were required. To ensure at least 90% detection power, minimum frequency thresholds were set for each subject based on that subject's lowest-template unstimulated sample. Jensen-Shannon divergence between the top 1000 TCRbeta sequences post- versus pre-transplant served as the measure of repertoire turnover. Two-sided Fisher's exact tests were used to test for changes in how often donor-reactive sequences were detected. As stored in TCRdb, this immuneACCESS dataset retains in-frame rearrangements with V and J assigned. A fraction of the clones does not appear; measured against another copy, unresolved V genes explain less than half of the discrepancy, and the remainder lacks a known reason. V and J calls and clone size come straight from that table; D and trimming were deduced from the DNA. The sample profile shows some 120,000 clones; approximately 90% of them were found once. The ten largest make up approximately 0.78% of the sample.

For CDR1 and CDR2, the germline V gene lists ENHRY and SYGVKD. The CDR3 holds 14 amino acids from the cysteine to the phenylalanine. Only CDR3 DNA is held: 42 bases, read in frame from base 1. V and J are truncated by 10 bases and 0 bases respectively, leaving an intervening sequence of 14 bases. The count of this clone is one. The antigen it recognizes is unknown. The input lacks base qualities; no much larger clone sits a single base away. Unstimulated PBMCs, after thawing, were stained for CD3, CD4 and CD8 and then FACS-sorted into CD3+CD4+ and CD3+CD8+ populations. Randomization to immunosuppression withdrawal applied to every one of the 8 studied subjects. The Qiagen DNeasy Blood and Tissue Kit was used for genomic DNA isolation.

The chain was built from TRBV10-3 and TRBJ2-3; matching of 6 bases hints at TRBD2 as the D gene. This receptor was taken from a human patient who received a liver transplant. Once a transplant has taken place, some T cells may be donor derived. This specimen consisted of CD4+ T cells from blood, obtained 12 months after liver transplant. The CDR3 corresponds to CASGAGGSTDTQYF. The base sequence is TGTGCCAGCGGGGCGGGCGGGAGCACAGATACGCAGTATTTT.